The 14 T cell receptor beta chains presented below share a single source sample, sequenced in a study of blood T cells in healthy people across ages (dated by TCRdb to between 2014 and 2016). The library was produced with 5' RACE. A second PCR of 7 to 11 cycles was performed with a sample-barcoded 5' primer and a J-beta primer mix. TCRdb handled the public reads itself, with Q25 trimming in fastp and clone calling in MiXCR, and kept productive beta chains. Each CDR3 protein gets just one entry, which takes the most common genes and DNA from the rows behind it. The sample yields around 1,900,000 distinct CDR3 sequences; roughly two fifths were counted once. The ten largest clonotypes hold more than 20% of the sample. The specimen sequenced was blood. Source of these receptors: a human donor in good health.

This clonotype appeared a few times. This chain connects TRBV20-1 to TRBJ2-1; a weak D match, TRBD1 (6 bases). The CDR3 has 16 residues. Germline V gene lookup returns CDR1 DFQATT and CDR2 SNEGSKA (reference sequence). Trimming removed 2 bases from V and 0 bases from J, with 14 bases in between. CDR3 protein: CSARHFGTNSYNEQFF. In DNA, the CDR3 is TGCAGTGCTAGACATTTCGGGACAAACTCCTACAATGAGCAGTTCTTC.

This clonotype has a count of ten or more. The rearrangement joins TRBV28 to TRBJ2-7; 7 nucleotides agree with TRBD1. The CDR3 covers 15 residues. Germline trimming cut 2 bases from V and 3 bases from J; bases unmatched to any gene: 7. CDR1 and CDR2 from the germline V gene are MDHEN and SYDVKM. CDR3 bases: TGTGCCAGCAGTTTAGCAGGGCAGGGGGTCTACGAGCAGTACTTC. Residues: CASSLAGQGVYEQYF.

This chain links TRBV28 with TRBJ2-3, with D maybe TRBD2 (6 bases). The CDR3 runs to 15 residues. Germline V gene lookup returns CDR1 MDHEN and CDR2 SYDVKM. The ends were cut back, 3 bases at V and 0 bases at J, with 10 bases in the middle. This chain's CDR3 is CASSFPGTSTDTQYF. The CDR3 region has the DNA TGTGCCAGCAGTTTTCCAGGGACTAGCACAGATACGCAGTATTTT.

This rearrangement joins TRBV2 to TRBJ2-3; TRBD2 matches at 7 bases. The CDR3 has 16 amino acids. Trimming at V came to 3 bases and at J to 1 base, leaving 7 bases not matched to a gene. The germline V gene encodes CDR1 SNHLY and CDR2 FYNNEI. The CDR3 DNA reads TGTGCCAGCAGTGATGGGGAGGGGCTCCGCACAGATACGCAGTATTTT. The encoded protein is CASSDGEGLRTDTQYF.

Only one count was recorded for this clonotype. Sequence at one end of the junction differs from germline and may be a read error. The chain couples TRBV5-5 to TRBJ2-3, with 8 bases matching TRBD2. The germline V gene has CDR1 SGHKS and CDR2 YYEKEE (reference sequence). The CDR3 runs to 18 residues. The CDR3 DNA reads TGTACCAGCAGCTCCCTCCGGCTGAGCGGGGGTCCCACAGATACGCAGTATTTT. Its translation: CTSSSLRLSGGPTDTQYF. Complete variable domain (other parts from reference TRBV5-5 and TRBJ2-3): DAGVTQSPTHLIKTRGQQVTLRCSPISGHKSVSWYQQVLGQGPQFIFQYYEKEERGRGNFPDRFSARQFPNYSSELNVNALLLGDSALYLCTSSSLRLSGGPTDTQYFGPGTRLTVL.

Worth noting for this clonotype: One base away lies a much larger clone, so this may be a sequencing read error. The CDR3 region has the DNA TGTGCCAGCAGTTACTCCCAGAGGAGCGAGCAGTACTTC. Translated: CASSYSQRSEQYF. V usage is TRBV6-6 and J usage is TRBJ2-4; D uncertain. The tail of the sequence fits TRBJ2-7 better, so the J call may be wrong. Germline loops: CDR1 MNHNY, CDR2 SVGAGI (reference sequence). The CDR3 length is 13 residues.

Turning to this clonotype: A read error may be the cause here, since a much bigger clone is one base away. The chain employs TRBV6-2 or TRBV6-3 and TRBJ2-7; no clear D gene. V lost 2 bases, J lost 10 bases, and 9 bases lay in between. Germline CDR1 and CDR2: MNHEY and SVGEGT. The CDR3 length is 11 residues. The CDR3 loop is CASSYRVLQYF. The CDR3 coding sequence is TGTGCCAGCAGTTACAGGGTTTTACAGTACTTC.

This clonotype was seen just once. The junction does not match germline at one end; this may be a read error. The rearrangement links TRBV12-3 or TRBV12-4 to TRBJ2-4, with D unresolved. The end of the DNA fits TRBJ2-7 better, so the J call may be wrong. The CDR3 spans 18 residues. As DNA, the CDR3 is TGTGCCAACAGTTTTGGCGCCCCCCACCAGGAAGCCTCCTACGAGCAGTACTTC. Translating it yields CANSFGAPHQEASYEQYF.

This clonotype occurred a few times. The V call is TRBV29-1, the J call TRBJ2-7; 11 bases map to TRBD1. The germline CDR1 and CDR2 sequences are SQVTM and ANQGSEA. The CDR3 sequence is 13 residues long. J was trimmed by 6 bases and V by 6 bases; bases with no gene match: 7. The CDR3 DNA reads TGCAGCGTCTTCCCGGGACAGGGGGGCGAGCAGTACTTC. Protein product: CSVFPGQGGEQYF.

This clonotype was detected only a few times. The chain couples TRBV6-1 to TRBJ2-4; a possible D gene is TRBD1 (5 bases). Trimming shortened V by 6 bases and J by 0 bases, and 21 bases separated the two germline ends. Germline V gives CDR1 MNHNS, CDR2 SASEGT. The CDR3 spans 18 residues. The chain's CDR3 is CASRVNRQGGLAKNIQYF. CDR3 DNA sequence: TGTGCCAGCAGAGTTAACCGCCAGGGCGGCCTAGCCAAAAACATTCAGTACTTC.

This chain links TRBV7-6 with TRBJ2-3; 9 bases align to TRBD2. Losses at the gene ends were 3 bases for V and 2 bases for J; bases not matched to a gene: 6. The CDR3 is 16 residues long. Germline V lookup: CDR1 SGHVS, CDR2 FNYEAQ. The CDR3 DNA reads as TGTGCCAGCAGCTTTCCGCGGGGGGGCAACACAGATACGCAGTATTTT. It translates to CASSFPRGGNTDTQYF.

The chain carries TRBV4-2 and TRBJ1-2; TRBD1 is a possible D gene (5 bases). Germline CDR1 and CDR2: LGHNA and YNFKEQ. With 0 bases removed from V and 8 bases from J, the gap between germline ends came to 13 bases. This CDR3 has 14 residues. CDR3 bases: TGTGCCAGCAGCCAAGATCAACAGGCCCCCGGCTACACCTTC. Amino acid sequence: CASSQDQQAPGYTF.

The J gene is TRBJ2-3, the V gene TRBV13; D is unresolved. Germline CDR1 PRHDT, CDR2 FYEKMQ (reference sequence). The CDR3 loop spans 14 amino acids. V was pared by 5 bases and J by 6 bases, with 15 bases between. The DNA of the CDR3 is TGTGCCAGCAGCAATGGCCTAAACCGGGATACGCAGTATTTT. It yields the protein CASSNGLNRDTQYF.

There are a few counts of this clonotype. The CDR3 sequence is CASSWGTGGYNEQFF. In DNA, the CDR3 is TGCGCCAGCAGCTGGGGGACAGGCGGATACAATGAGCAGTTCTTC. The rearrangement joins TRBV5-1 to TRBJ2-1, with 8 nucleotides matching TRBD1. This CDR3 is 15 amino acids long. Looked up from germline, CDR1 is SGHRS and CDR2 is YFSETQ. V trimming: 3 bases; J trimming: 4 bases; junction bases outside the gene matches: 6.